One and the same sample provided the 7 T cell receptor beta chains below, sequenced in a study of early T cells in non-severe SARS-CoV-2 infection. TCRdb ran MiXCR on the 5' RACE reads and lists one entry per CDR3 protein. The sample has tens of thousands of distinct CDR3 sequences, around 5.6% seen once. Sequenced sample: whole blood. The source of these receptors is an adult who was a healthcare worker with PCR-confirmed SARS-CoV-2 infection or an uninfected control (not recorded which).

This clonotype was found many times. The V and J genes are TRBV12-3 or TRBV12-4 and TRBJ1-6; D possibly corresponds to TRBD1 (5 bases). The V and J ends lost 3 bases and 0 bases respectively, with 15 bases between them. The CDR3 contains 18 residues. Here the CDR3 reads CASSFARQTSSYNSPLHF. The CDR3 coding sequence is TGTGCCAGCAGTTTTGCCCGACAGACATCCTCCTATAATTCACCCCTCCACTTT.

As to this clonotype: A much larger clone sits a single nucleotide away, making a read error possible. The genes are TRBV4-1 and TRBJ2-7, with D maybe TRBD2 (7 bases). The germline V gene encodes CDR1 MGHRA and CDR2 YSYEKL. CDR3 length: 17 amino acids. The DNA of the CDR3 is TGCGCCAGCAGCCAGGGGGGGGCCCAGGGAAGCTCCCACGAGCAGTACTTC. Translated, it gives CASSQGGAQGSSHEQYF.

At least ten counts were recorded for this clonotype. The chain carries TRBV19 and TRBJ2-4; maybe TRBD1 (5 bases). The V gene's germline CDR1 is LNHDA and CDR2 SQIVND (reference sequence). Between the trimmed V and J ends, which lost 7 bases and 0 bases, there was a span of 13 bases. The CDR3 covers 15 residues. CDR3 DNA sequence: TGTGCCAGTAAAGGGGCGACGCTAGCCAAAAACATTCAGTACTTC. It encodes CASKGATLAKNIQYF.

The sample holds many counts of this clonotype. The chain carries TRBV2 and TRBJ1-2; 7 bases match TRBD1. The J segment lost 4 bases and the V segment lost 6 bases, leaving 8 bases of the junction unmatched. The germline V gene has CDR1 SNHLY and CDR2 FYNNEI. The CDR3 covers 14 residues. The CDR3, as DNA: TGTGCCAGCAGCGTGGAGACAGGGTCCTATGGCTACACCTTC. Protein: CASSVETGSYGYTF.

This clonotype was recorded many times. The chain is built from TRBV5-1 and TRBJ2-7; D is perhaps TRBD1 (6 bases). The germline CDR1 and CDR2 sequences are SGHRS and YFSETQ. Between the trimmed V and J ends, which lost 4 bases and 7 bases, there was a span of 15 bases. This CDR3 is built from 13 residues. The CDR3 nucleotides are TGCGCCAGCAGCGCAACAGGGTTCGGGGAGCAGTACTTC. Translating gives CASSATGFGEQYF.

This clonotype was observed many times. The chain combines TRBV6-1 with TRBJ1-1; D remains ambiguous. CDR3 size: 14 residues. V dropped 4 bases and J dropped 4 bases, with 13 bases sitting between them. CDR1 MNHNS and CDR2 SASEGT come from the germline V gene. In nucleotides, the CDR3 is TGTGCCAGCAGTGCCTCAGGCAGCGGCACTGAAGCTTTCTTT. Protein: CASSASGSGTEAFF.

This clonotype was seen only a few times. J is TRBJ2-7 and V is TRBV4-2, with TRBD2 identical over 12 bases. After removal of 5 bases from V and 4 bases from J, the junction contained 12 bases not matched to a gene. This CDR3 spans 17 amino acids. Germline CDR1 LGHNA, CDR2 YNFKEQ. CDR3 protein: CASSSRTSGGPQYEQYF. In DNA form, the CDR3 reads TGTGCCAGCAGCTCTCGAACTAGCGGGGGGCCGCAATACGAGCAGTACTTC.